A selection of T cell receptor beta chains follows, all from one sample in a study of shared clonotypes between healthy human individuals. The table came from immunoSEQ multiplex PCR; TCRdb's copy has only in-frame clones and leaves some out. The top ten clones hold under 0.15% of a sample with some 2 million clones, 85% to 95% of them seen once. Source material: naive CD4+ T cells sorted from blood. These receptors came from a man between 18 and 35 years old in good health. Both conserved end residues are part of each CDR3. The order of the fields is clone size, D gene, J gene, V gene, CDR3 protein, CDR3 DNA. D genes are given only for firm matches. Rows give clone size only sometimes, using once, few, many, or a class for an expanded clone.

. TRBD2 TRBJ2-5 TRBV9 CASSVSGGAQETQYF TGTGCCAGCAGCGTTAGCGGGGGGGCGCAAGAGACCCAGTACTTC
. . TRBJ2-3 TRBV7-2 CASSLVPAEGTQYF TGTGCCAGCAGCTTAGTCCCAGCGGAGGGTACGCAGTATTTT
. . TRBJ1-3 TRBV2 CASSEQGSGNTIYF TGTGCCAGCAGCGAACAGGGTTCTGGAAACACCATATATTTT
many TRBD1 TRBJ1-5 TRBV11-2 CASSPGGLLNQPQHF TGTGCCAGCAGTCCAGGGGGACTACTCAATCAGCCCCAGCATTTT
. . TRBJ2-4 TRBV7-9 CASSAPTTVSNIQYF TGTGCCAGCAGCGCTCCGACTACGGTGTCGAACATTCAGTACTTC
once TRBD1 TRBJ1-5 TRBV28 CASSPQGGGYQPQHF TGTGCCAGCAGTCCTCAGGGGGGAGGGTATCAGCCCCAGCATTTT
. . TRBJ2-3 TRBV7-9 CASSPSLLTTSTDTQYF TGTGCCAGCAGCCCCTCGTTGTTAACTACTAGCACAGATACGCAGTATTTT
. TRBD2 TRBJ2-3 TRBV7-8 CASGGGPDTQYF TGTGCCAGCGGCGGGGGGCCAGATACGCAGTATTTT
. . TRBJ1-6 TRBV6-5 CASSYSTGYVNSPLHF TGTGCCAGCAGTTACTCGACTGGGTATGTGAATTCACCCCTCCACTTT
. . TRBJ2-1 TRBV6-5 CASSYPGGNYNEQFF TGTGCCAGCAGTTACCCCGGAGGTAACTACAATGAGCAGTTCTTC
. TRBD2 TRBJ2-1 TRBV7-2 CASSFASGRFEQFF TGTGCCAGCAGCTTCGCTAGCGGGAGATTTGAGCAGTTCTTC
few . TRBJ2-4 TRBV11-2 CASEGNIQYF TGTGCCAGCGAAGGGAACATTCAGTACTTC
. . TRBJ2-7 TRBV7-9 CASSLTGGGQWVYEQYF TGTGCCAGCAGCCTCACCGGGGGAGGACAGTGGGTCTACGAGCAGTACTTC
. . TRBJ1-2 TRBV5-4 CASSRGGSNYGYTF TGTGCCAGCAGCAGAGGAGGCTCTAACTATGGCTACACCTTC
. . TRBJ1-1 TRBV6-6 CASSSKQNTEAFF TGTGCCAGCAGTTCCAAGCAGAACACTGAAGCTTTCTTT
. TRBD2 TRBJ2-7 TRBV11-2 CASSLDRLAGASTAQYF TGTGCCAGCAGCTTAGATAGGCTAGCGGGAGCGTCTACGGCGCAGTACTTC